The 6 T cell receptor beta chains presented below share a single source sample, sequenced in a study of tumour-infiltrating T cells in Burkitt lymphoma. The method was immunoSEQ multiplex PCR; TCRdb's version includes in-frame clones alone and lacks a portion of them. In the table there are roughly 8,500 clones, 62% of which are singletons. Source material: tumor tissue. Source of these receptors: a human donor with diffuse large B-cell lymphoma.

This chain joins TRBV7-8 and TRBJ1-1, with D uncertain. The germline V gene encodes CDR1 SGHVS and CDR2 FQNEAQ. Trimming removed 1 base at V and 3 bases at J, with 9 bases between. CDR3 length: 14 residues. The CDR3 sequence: CASSLDVGDTEAFF. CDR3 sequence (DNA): TGTGCCAGCAGCTTAGACGTGGGAGACACTGAAGCTTTCTTT.

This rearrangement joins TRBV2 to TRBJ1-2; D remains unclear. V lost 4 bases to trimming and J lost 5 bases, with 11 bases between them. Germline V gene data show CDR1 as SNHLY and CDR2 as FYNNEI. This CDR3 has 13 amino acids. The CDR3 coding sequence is TGTGCCAGCAGTGTCGGGGTGCCTTATGGCTACACCTTC. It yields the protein CASSVGVPYGYTF. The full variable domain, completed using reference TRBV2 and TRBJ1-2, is EPEVTQTPSHQVTQMGQEVILRCVPISNHLYFYWYRQILGQKVEFLVSFYNNEISEKSEIFDDQFSVERPDGSNFTLKIRSTKLEDSAMYFCASSVGVPYGYTFGSGTRLTVV.

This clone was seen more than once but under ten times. In nucleotides, the CDR3 is TGTGCCAGCAGAATCGGGGCGGACTATGGCTACACCTTC. Translating it yields CASRIGADYGYTF. The chain has TRBV6-5 and TRBJ1-2; D perhaps matches TRBD1 (5 bases). The V and J ends lost 6 bases and 3 bases respectively, with 11 bases between them. Germline V CDR1 and CDR2: MNHEY, SVGAGI. This CDR3 contains 13 residues.

The CDR3 DNA sequence: TGTGCCTGGAGGCGGGAGTCCATGAACACTGAAGCTTTCTTT. Protein: CAWRRESMNTEAFF. The chain has TRBV30 and TRBJ1-1, with unresolved D. The CDR3 contains 14 residues. Between the trimmed V and J ends, which lost 3 bases and 0 bases, there was a span of 11 bases. Germline V gene sequence: CDR1 GTSNPN, CDR2 SVGIG (reference sequence).

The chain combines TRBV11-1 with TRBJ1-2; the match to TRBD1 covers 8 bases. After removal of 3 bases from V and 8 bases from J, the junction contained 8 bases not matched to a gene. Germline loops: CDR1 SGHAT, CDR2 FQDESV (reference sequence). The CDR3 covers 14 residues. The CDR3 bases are TGTGCCAGCAGCTTGGACAGGGAATCGTTGGGCTACACCTTC. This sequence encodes CASSLDRESLGYTF.

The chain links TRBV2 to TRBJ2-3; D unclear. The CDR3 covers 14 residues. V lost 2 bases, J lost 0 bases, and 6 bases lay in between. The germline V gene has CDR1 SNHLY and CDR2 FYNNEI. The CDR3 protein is CASSELISTDTQYF. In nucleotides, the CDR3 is TGTGCCAGCAGTGAATTGATTAGCACAGATACGCAGTATTTT.